Listed below are T cell receptor beta chains from one sample, sequenced in a study of cytomegalovirus exposure and HLA in healthy donors. This table comes from immunoSEQ multiplex PCR, and its TCRdb copy is limited to in-frame clones, with some not included. The repertoire holds hundreds of thousands of clones, approximately 82% seen once, with approximately 0.62% in the top ten. The sequenced sample consisted of PBMCs. The source of these receptors is a woman between 40 and 55 years old in good health and CMV-seronegative. CDR3s include the opening cysteine and the closing phenylalanine or tryptophan. A D gene is named only where the DNA matches it firmly. Clone size is stated in some rows and not others, as once, few, many or a class when expanded.

TRBJ1-6,TRBV5-6,NA,NA,CASSWGSGSSYNSPLHF,TGTGCCAGCAGCTGGGGTTCGGGGAGCTCCTATAATTCACCCCTCCACTTT
TRBJ1-2,TRBV5-5,TRBD1,NA,CASSPGGQEYGYTF,TGTGCCAGCAGCCCGGGGGGACAGGAATATGGCTACACCTTC
TRBJ1-5,TRBV6-1,NA,NA,CASSAGVHQPQHF,TGTGCCAGCAGTGCAGGGGTTCATCAGCCCCAGCATTTT
TRBJ2-2,TRBV4-1,NA,once,CASSQDQGRELFF,TGCGCCAGCAGCCAAGATCAGGGTAGGGAGCTGTTTTTT
TRBJ2-7,TRBV15,TRBD2,NA,CATSTLTPGLAGDLFEQYF,TGTGCCACCAGCACTTTAACCCCGGGACTAGCGGGAGATCTCTTCGAGCAGTACTTC
TRBJ2-2,TRBV5-1,TRBD1,NA,CASSLITVGQGLTGELFF,TGCGCCAGCAGCCTCATAACGGTGGGACAGGGGCTGACCGGGGAGCTGTTTTTT
TRBJ1-3,TRBV4-1,TRBD1,NA,CASSQERLPGQIYF,TGCGCCAGCAGCCAAGAACGTTTGCCGGGACAGATATATTTT
TRBJ2-5,TRBV11-3,NA,NA,CASSFSQQGETQYF,TGTGCCAGCAGCTTTTCCCAACAGGGAGAGACCCAGTACTTC
TRBJ1-1,TRBV18,NA,NA,CASSPDTTSEAFF,TGTGCCAGCTCACCTGACACGACCTCTGAAGCTTTCTTT
TRBJ1-2,TRBV25-1,NA,once,CASSGFRGNYGYTF,TGTGCCAGCAGTGGCTTCCGGGGGAACTATGGCTACACCTTC
TRBJ2-7,TRBV18,NA,NA,CASSPLDTSYEQYF,TGTGCCAGCTCACCACTGGACACCTCCTACGAGCAGTACTTC
TRBJ2-5,TRBV10-2,TRBD2,NA,CASSAGLVETQYF,TGCGCCAGCAGCGCGGGACTAGTGGAGACCCAGTACTTC
TRBJ1-2,TRBV4-2,NA,NA,CASSQGENYGYTF,TGTGCCAGCAGCCAAGGGGAGAACTATGGCTACACCTTC
TRBJ2-3,TRBV2,TRBD2,NA,CASSEEETERGNTDTQYF,TGTGCCAGCAGTGAAGAAGAGACGGAGCGGGGGAACACAGATACGCAGTATTTT
TRBJ2-3,TRBV4-3,TRBD2,NA,CASSQDVLAADTQYF,TGCGCCAGCAGCCAAGATGTGCTAGCGGCAGATACGCAGTATTTT
TRBJ1-6,TRBV4-2,NA,NA,CASSPPGSSSPLHF,TGTGCCAGCAGCCCACCGGGTTCCAGTTCACCCCTCCACTTT
TRBJ2-7,TRBV6-1,NA,few,CASSEGGTATYEQYF,TGTGCCAGCAGTGAAGGCGGGACAGCAACCTACGAGCAGTACTTC
TRBJ2-7,TRBV25-1,TRBD2,many,CASTKSGGVVEQYF,TGTGCCAGCACCAAAAGCGGGGGGGTTGTCGAGCAGTACTTC
TRBJ2-3,TRBV28,TRBD1,once,CASHRGPQYF,TGTGCCAGCCACAGGGGGCCGCAGTATTTT
TRBJ2-7,TRBV9,TRBD2,NA,CASSPRTSGGFYEQYF,TGTGCCAGCAGCCCCCGGACTAGCGGGGGTTTCTACGAGCAGTACTTC
TRBJ2-5,TRBV7-9,TRBD1,NA,CASRVAGTGQETQYF,TGTGCCAGCAGAGTAGCCGGGACAGGGCAAGAGACCCAGTACTTC
TRBJ2-2,TRBV7-3,NA,NA,CASSLGGGDTGELFF,TGTGCCAGCAGCTTAGGAGGGGGGGACACCGGGGAGCTGTTTTTT
TRBJ2-7,TRBV5-1,NA,NA,CASSLAPTWEQYF,TGCGCCAGCAGCTTGGCTCCTACCTGGGAGCAGTACTTC
TRBJ2-7,TRBV7-9,NA,NA,CSSSTDSYEQYF,TGTTCCAGCAGTACAGATTCCTACGAGCAGTACTTC
TRBJ1-1,TRBV4-2,NA,NA,CASSQTRNTEAFF,TGTGCCAGCAGCCAGACTCGGAACACTGAAGCTTTCTTT
TRBJ2-2,TRBV6-1,TRBD2,NA,CATTGLAGGVGELFF,TGTGCCACCACGGGACTAGCGGGGGGAGTCGGGGAGCTGTTTTTT
TRBJ1-5,TRBV19,NA,NA,CASSPNPQGQPQHF,TGTGCCAGTAGCCCCAATCCGCAGGGTCAGCCCCAGCATTTT
TRBJ1-2,TRBV13,NA,NA,CASSLSTAGISIYGYTF,TGTGCCAGCAGCTTATCTACCGCCGGGATCTCTATTTATGGCTACACCTTC
TRBJ1-5,TRBV19,TRBD1,NA,CASSMGRGWNQPQHF,TGTGCCAGTAGTATGGGCAGGGGGTGGAATCAGCCCCAGCATTTT
TRBJ2-3,TRBV27,NA,NA,CASSFIRGDTQYF,TGTGCCAGCAGTTTCATCCGGGGTGATACGCAGTATTTT
TRBJ2-2,TRBV19,TRBD1,NA,CASTRQGATGELFF,TGTGCCAGTACCCGACAGGGGGCCACCGGGGAGCTGTTTTTT
TRBJ2-1,TRBV4-3,NA,NA,CASSQDDRSYNEQFF,TGCGCCAGCAGCCAAGACGACAGGTCCTACAATGAGCAGTTCTTC
TRBJ1-3,TRBV28,NA,once,CASSFDSFSGNTIYF,TGTGCCAGCAGTTTCGACAGCTTCTCTGGAAACACCATATATTTT
TRBJ1-2,TRBV25-1,NA,NA,CASSPPAADRSYTF,TGTGCCAGCAGTCCACCAGCGGCGGATAGGAGCTACACCTTC
TRBJ1-5,TRBV30,NA,few,CAWSVGQVQPQHF,TGTGCCTGGAGTGTGGGGCAGGTGCAGCCCCAGCATTTT
TRBJ1-6,TRBV25-1,NA,NA,CASSEFQENPNSPLHF,TGTGCCAGCAGTGAATTTCAGGAAAATCCTAATTCACCCCTCCACTTT
TRBJ1-1,TRBV7-8,TRBD1,NA,CASSLGRWDRGGNTEAFF,TGTGCCAGCAGCTTAGGACGGTGGGACAGGGGAGGAAACACTGAAGCTTTCTTT
TRBJ2-1,TRBV28,NA,NA,CASSLYSGLNEQFF,TGTGCCAGCAGTTTGTACAGCGGCCTCAATGAGCAGTTCTTC
TRBJ2-4,TRBV5-6,NA,NA,CASSLTRGNIQYF,TGTGCCAGCAGCTTAACCCGAGGAAACATTCAGTACTTC
TRBJ2-1,TRBV7-3,TRBD2,NA,CASSLYGGAGNEQFF,TGTGCCAGCAGCTTGTACGGGGGGGCCGGGAATGAGCAGTTCTTC
TRBJ2-6,TRBV27,TRBD2,once,CASSLSGERGVGFAGANVLTF,TGTGCCAGCAGTTTATCGGGTGAACGGGGGGTCGGATTTGCCGGGGCCAACGTCCTGACTTTC
TRBJ2-5,TRBV6-1,TRBD2,NA,CASRALAGGQETQYF,TGTGCCAGCAGGGCCCTAGCGGGGGGCCAAGAGACCCAGTACTTC
TRBJ2-5,TRBV5-1,NA,NA,CASTRGYQETQYF,TGCGCCAGCACCCGGGGATACCAAGAGACCCAGTACTTC
TRBJ2-5,TRBV27,TRBD2,once,CASSRGGWETQYF,TGTGCCAGCAGCCGGGGGGGCTGGGAGACCCAGTACTTC
TRBJ2-1,TRBV7-6,TRBD1,NA,CASSLRQGDNEQFF,TGTGCCAGCAGCTTAAGACAGGGTGACAATGAGCAGTTCTTC
TRBJ1-5,TRBV19,NA,NA,CATRMTDSNQPQHF,TGTGCCACACGGATGACTGATAGCAATCAGCCCCAGCATTTT
TRBJ2-1,TRBV30,NA,NA,CAWGLLRGLFF,TGTGCCTGGGGTCTCCTGCGGGGTCTGTTCTTC
TRBJ1-1,TRBV6-5,TRBD1,NA,CASRPTGGNTEAFF,TGTGCCAGCAGGCCTACAGGGGGGAACACTGAAGCTTTCTTT
TRBJ2-2,TRBV9,NA,NA,CASSVGGGSNTGELFF,TGTGCCAGCAGCGTAGGAGGAGGGTCGAACACCGGGGAGCTGTTTTTT
TRBJ2-1,TRBV9,NA,NA,CASSPRTDIYNEQFF,TGTGCCAGCAGCCCAAGGACAGACATCTACAATGAGCAGTTCTTC